Following are 9 T cell receptor beta chains from one sample sequenced in a study of long-term antiretroviral therapy in people with HIV. Samples were assayed with immunoSEQ v3.0 at survey level. Profiled with immunoSEQ multiplex PCR; TCRdb holds only in-frame clones, not every one. The sample carries around 21,000 clones, 85% recorded once. Sequencing was performed on unsorted PBMCs, taken roughly 4 years after starting antiretroviral therapy. These receptors originate from a man aged 18 to 29 with HIV.

The gene calls are TRBV2 and TRBJ1-4; weak D call: TRBD1 (5 bases). Germline V gene lookup returns CDR1 SNHLY and CDR2 FYNNEI. CDR3 length: 17 residues. Trimming removed 9 bases from V and 4 bases from J, with 24 bases in between. CDR3 residues: CARQVDIHTGSNEKLFF. As DNA, the CDR3 is TGTGCCAGACAGGTTGACATACACACGGGCAGTAATGAAAAACTGTTTTTT.

V usage is TRBV6-5 and J usage is TRBJ1-2; TRBD1 is a possible D gene (6 bases). Trimming stripped 7 bases from V and 4 bases from J, with 16 bases between. CDR1 is MNHEY and CDR2 is SVGAGI in the germline V gene. The CDR3 covers 14 residues. Here the CDR3 reads CASTQDRSTYGYTF. The CDR3 nucleotides read TGTGCCAGCACCCAGGACAGATCCACCTATGGCTACACCTTC.

The rearrangement uses TRBV4-2 and TRBJ2-2; D is perhaps TRBD2 (7 bases). The CDR3 length is 18 residues. V was cut by 2 bases and J by 3 bases, with 19 bases left in between. The germline CDR1 and CDR2 sequences are LGHNA and YNFKEQ. The CDR3 DNA is TGTGCCAGCAGCCAACAGGGAGGGGGTCGGATTCACACCGGGGAGCTGTTTTTT. Translated: CASSQQGGGRIHTGELFF.

The V and J genes are TRBV2 and TRBJ2-7, with TRBD1 matching 8 bases. Per the germline V gene, CDR1 is SNHLY and CDR2 is FYNNEI. The V and J ends lost 4 bases and 5 bases, in that order; junction bases with no gene match: 7. CDR3 length equals 14 residues. The CDR3 sequence is CASSVIQGVHEQYF. CDR3 DNA: TGTGCCAGCAGTGTAATACAGGGGGTGCACGAGCAGTACTTC.

The V gene is TRBV7-2, the J gene TRBJ2-2; D tentatively fits TRBD1 or TRBD2 (5 bases each). With 4 bases removed from V and 7 bases from J, the gap between germline ends came to 13 bases. This CDR3 spans 14 amino acids. Germline V CDR1 and CDR2: SGHTA, FQGNSA. CDR3 sequence: CASSSGAWGGELFF. In DNA, the CDR3 is TGTGCCAGCAGCTCCGGGGCATGGGGCGGGGAGCTGTTTTTT.

This sequence joins TRBV7-2 and TRBJ1-5, with 8 nucleotides matching TRBD1. Germline CDR1 SGHTA, CDR2 FQGNSA. Unmatched junction bases numbered 6, after V lost 3 bases and J lost 2 bases. The CDR3 totals 16 residues. CDR3 nucleotide sequence: TGTGCCAGCAGCTTCCGGACAGGGTATGGCAATCAGCCCCAGCATTTT. Residues: CASSFRTGYGNQPQHF.

This clone was counted a single time. The genes are TRBV7-9 and TRBJ1-3, with D tentatively TRBD1 (6 bases). V was cut by 10 bases and J by 4 bases, with 11 bases left in between. The CDR3 contains 12 residues. Looked up from germline, CDR1 is SEHNR and CDR2 is FQNEAQ (reference sequence). The DNA of the CDR3 is TGTGCCATCGACAGGAAAGGAAACACCATATATTTT. It specifies CAIDRKGNTIYF. Supplemented by reference TRBV7-9 and TRBJ1-3, the full variable domain reads DTGVSQNPRHKITKRGQNVTFRCDPISEHNRLYWYRQTLGQGPEFLTYFQNEAQLEKSRLLSDRFSAERPKGSFSTLEIQRTEQGDSAMYLCAIDRKGNTIYFGEGSWLTVV.

J is TRBJ2-3 and V is TRBV7-2, with unresolved D. V was trimmed by 5 bases and J by 4 bases, leaving 16 bases between them. The CDR3 totals 15 residues. Germline V gene lookup returns CDR1 SGHTA and CDR2 FQGNSA. This CDR3 is CASSDTRAASDTQYF. Here the CDR3 DNA reads TGTGCCAGCAGCGATACAAGGGCGGCCTCAGATACGCAGTATTTT.

This chain joins TRBV11-2 and TRBJ1-1; D is unclear. Germline CDR1 reads SGHAT; CDR2 reads FQNNGV. This CDR3 is 12 amino acids long. V was cut by 0 bases and J by 5 bases, with 4 bases left in between. This CDR3 is CASSLDLTEAFF. The CDR3 DNA reads as TGTGCCAGCAGCTTAGATCTGACTGAAGCTTTCTTT.